The 8 T cell receptor beta chains below all came from one sample that was sequenced in a study of T cells after yellow fever vaccination (dated by TCRdb to the late 2010s). The treatment or condition label on this specimen signifies: live attenuated yellow fever vaccine strain. The method behind the library was 5' RACE. For sequencing, an Illumina NovaSeq 6000 was employed. TCRdb cleaned the public reads at Q25 with fastp, built clones with MiXCR and kept in-frame beta chains. When rows share a CDR3 protein, they turn into one entry using the most common DNA and genes. Counted in this sample were a few hundred thousand distinct CDR3 sequences; approximately 4.3% of them appeared once. The ten largest clones take up just under 20% of the sample. The sample in question was PBMCs, obtained 15 days after the yellow fever booster vaccination. These receptors came from a man between 18 and 35 years old who received the YFV17D yellow fever vaccine.

The chain uses TRBV7-9 and TRBJ2-4; 10 nucleotides match TRBD2. The CDR3 spans 14 residues. The V gene's germline CDR1 is SEHNR and CDR2 FQNEAQ (reference sequence). With V trimmed by 5 bases and J by 14 bases, 12 bases remained unmatched. As DNA, the CDR3 is TGTGCCAGCAGCACGATTAGCGGGGGGCCGAGGAAGTACTTC. It encodes CASSTISGGPRKYF. The variable domain in full, completed from reference TRBV7-9 and TRBJ2-4, reads DTGVSQNPRHKITKRGQNVTFRCDPISEHNRLYWYRQTLGQGPEFLTYFQNEAQLEKSRLLSDRFSAERPKGSFSTLEIQRTEQGDSAMYLCASSTISGGPRKYFGAGTRLSVL.

This clonotype was recorded at least ten times. The chain recombines TRBV7-3 with TRBJ2-1, with TRBD1 identical over 10 bases. This CDR3 region has 14 residues. V gave up 5 bases and J gave up 7 bases; unmatched junction bases: 5. Germline assignment: CDR1 SGHTA and CDR2 FQGTGA. This CDR3 reads CASSVGTGVNEQFF. CDR3 DNA sequence: TGTGCCAGCAGCGTCGGGACAGGGGTGAATGAGCAGTTCTTC.

This clonotype came up many times. The chain employs TRBV7-9 and TRBJ2-7; no clear D. CDR1 and CDR2 from the germline V gene are SEHNR and FQNEAQ (reference sequence). The CDR3 loop spans 13 amino acids. V shed 5 bases and J shed 0 bases, with 8 bases lying between them. CDR3 sequence (DNA): TGTGCCAGCAGCCCCCAGAGCTCCTACGAGCAGTACGTC. This gives the protein CASSPQSSYEQYV.

This clonotype has a count of ten or more. The V gene is TRBV9, the J gene TRBJ1-1, with D maybe TRBD1 (5 bases). V lost 5 bases and J lost 8, with 10 bases in between. The CDR3 extends over 11 amino acids. Per the germline V gene, CDR1 is SGDLS and CDR2 is YYNGEE. This CDR3 is CASSGGIEAFF. As DNA, the CDR3 is TGTGCCAGCAGTGGGGGTATCGAAGCTTTCTTT. Looking up the rest from reference TRBV9 and TRBJ1-1 gives the full variable domain: DSGVTQTPKHLITATGQRVTLRCSPRSGDLSVYWYQQSLDQGLQFLIQYYNGEERAKGNILERFSAQQFPDLHSELNLSSLELGDSALYFCASSGGIEAFFGQGTRLTVV.

This clonotype has a count of ten or more. V usage is TRBV27 and J usage is TRBJ2-7; weak D call: TRBD1 (5 bases). This CDR3 is built from 13 residues. Germline lookup yields CDR1 MNHEY and CDR2 SMNVEV (reference sequence). Trimming stripped 5 bases from V and 2 bases from J, with 10 bases between. CDR3 in DNA: TGTGCCAGCAGTCCCGGACACCCCTACGAGCAGTACGTC. Encoded protein: CASSPGHPYEQYV.

This clonotype has a handful of counts. V and J are TRBV9 and TRBJ1-6; D gene unclear. V shed 0 bases and J shed 14 bases, with 15 bases lying between them. Germline CDR1 and CDR2: SGDLS and YYNGEE. The CDR3 consists of 14 residues. The CDR3 DNA is TGTGCCAGCAGCGTAGAACAAGGTTTTGGCACCCTCCACTTT. It yields the protein CASSVEQGFGTLHF.

Remarks on this clonotype: A much larger clone lies a single base off, so this may be a read error. The chain links TRBV11-2 to TRBJ2-6; TRBD1 matches at 7 bases. V lost 5 bases, J lost 0 bases, and 4 bases stayed unmatched. The CDR3 has 16 residues. CDR1 SGHAT and CDR2 FQNNGV come from the germline V gene. The CDR3 region has the DNA TGTGCCAGCAGCCAGGGACAGCTCTCTGGGGCCAACGTCCTGACTTTC. This gives the protein CASSQGQLSGANVLTF.

The V gene is TRBV6-5, the J gene TRBJ2-1; weak D call: TRBD2 (6 bases). V shed 0 bases and J shed 6 bases, with 12 bases lying between them. The CDR3 covers 15 residues. Germline CDR1 and CDR2: MNHEY and SVGAGI. The chain's CDR3 is CASSYSRRDSNEQFF. For the CDR3, the DNA is TGTGCCAGCAGTTACTCGCGGAGGGACTCCAATGAGCAGTTCTTC.